These 13 T cell receptor beta chains share one sample of origin, sequenced in a study of cytomegalovirus exposure and HLA in healthy donors. Clones were sequenced by immunoSEQ multiplex PCR, and TCRdb holds only the in-frame ones, with some missing. The table includes some 170,000 clones, approximately 89% detected once. Sequenced material: PBMCs. The receptors here all came from a man aged 18 to 35 in good health and CMV-seropositive.

The V call is TRBV10-3, the J call TRBJ1-2; D gene uncertain. The ends were cut back, 4 bases at V and 8 bases at J, with 17 bases in the middle. This CDR3 region has 14 residues. The germline gives CDR1 ENHRY, CDR2 SYGVKD. The CDR3 coding sequence is TGTGCCATCAGTGGGGTTACTGGGTTCGGGGGCTACACCTTC. Its translation is CAISGVTGFGGYTF.

The chain is built from TRBV5-6 and TRBJ2-2; 7 bases are shared with TRBD2. This CDR3 comprises 16 residues. The V gene end was trimmed by 2 bases and the J gene end by 0 bases; junction bases not matched to a gene: 4. CDR1 and CDR2 from the germline V gene are SGHDT and YYEEEE. CDR3 residues: CASSFSLAANTGELFF. DNA for the CDR3: TGTGCCAGCAGCTTTTCCCTAGCGGCGAACACCGGGGAGCTGTTTTTT.

V usage is TRBV9 and J usage is TRBJ2-2, with D hard to call. The V gene's germline CDR1 is SGDLS and CDR2 YYNGEE. CDR3 size: 13 residues. The germline V and J ends were trimmed by 3 bases and 1 base, with 4 bases remaining between them. Written as DNA, the CDR3 is TGTGCCAGCAGCGACGGGAACACCGGGGAGCTGTTTTTT. Protein: CASSDGNTGELFF.

This chain links TRBV12-5 with TRBJ2-1, with 9 bases fitting TRBD2. CDR1 and CDR2 from the germline V gene are LGHNT and FRNRAP. With 7 bases clipped from V and 4 bases from J, the junction kept 8 bases outside the gene matches. CDR3 length: 15 amino acids. CDR3 coding DNA: TGTGCTAGTGCAACCCTTCTAGCGGGGTACAATGAGCAGTTCTTC. As protein: CASATLLAGYNEQFF.

This clone was counted once. The chain joins TRBV4-2 to TRBJ2-7; 8 nucleotides line up with TRBD2. V gave up 4 bases and J gave up 7 bases; unmatched junction bases: 9. This CDR3 has 14 amino acids. Per germline, CDR1 LGHNA and CDR2 YNFKEQ. The chain's CDR3 is CASSLSAGGGEQYF. CDR3 sequence (DNA): TGTGCCAGCAGCCTCTCGGCCGGGGGGGGTGAGCAGTACTTC.

The V and J genes are TRBV5-6 and TRBJ2-7; D remains ambiguous. V lost 3 bases and J 4 bases, leaving 11 bases between the germline ends. The length of the CDR3 is 13 residues. Per germline, CDR1 SGHDT and CDR2 YYEEEE. In DNA form, the CDR3 reads TGTGCCAGCAGCTCAAACATTATATACGAGCAGTACTTC. It is translated as CASSSNIIYEQYF.

This clone was picked up one time. The rearrangement links TRBV4-3 to TRBJ2-7; 7 nucleotides agree with TRBD1. The CDR3 extends over 16 amino acids. The germline CDR1 and CDR2 sequences are LGHNA and YSLEER. With 2 bases clipped from V and 0 bases from J, the junction kept 7 bases outside the gene matches. CDR3 region: CASSQYDRASSYEQYF. CDR3 DNA: TGCGCCAGCAGCCAATACGACAGGGCAAGCTCCTACGAGCAGTACTTC.

The chain combines TRBV5-6 with TRBJ1-6; a possible D gene is TRBD1 (6 bases). The CDR3 runs 15 residues. Germline V gene data show CDR1 as SGHDT and CDR2 as YYEEEE. Trimming took off 5 bases at V and 5 bases at J, with 14 bases between the two ends. The CDR3 DNA follows: TGTGCCAGCAGTCCTACAGGGTGGGATAATTCACCCCTCCACTTT. It is translated as CASSPTGWDNSPLHF.

The gene calls are TRBV7-2 and TRBJ2-1; TRBD2 agrees at 11 bases. The CDR3 totals 18 residues. The junction had 9 bases not matched to a gene; V was cut back by 2 bases and J by 3 bases. Per the germline V gene, CDR1 is SGHTA and CDR2 is FQGNSA. The CDR3: CASSLWASGGPNYNEQFF. The CDR3 DNA reads TGTGCCAGCAGCTTATGGGCTAGCGGGGGGCCCAACTACAATGAGCAGTTCTTC.

This clone was seen just once. The CDR3 reads CASSHPGQNYNEQFF. CDR3 nucleotide sequence: TGCGCCAGCAGCCACCCGGGACAGAACTACAATGAGCAGTTCTTC. The chain has TRBV4-1 and TRBJ2-1; 7 bases line up with TRBD1. The CDR3 runs 15 residues. The germline gives CDR1 MGHRA, CDR2 YSYEKL. Trimming at V came to 3 bases and at J to 3 bases, leaving 5 bases not matched to a gene.

This chain uses TRBV7-9 with TRBJ2-5; TRBD1 is a possible D gene (6 bases). CDR1 and CDR2 (germline): SEHNR, FQNEAQ (reference sequence). V was shortened by 5 bases and J by 5 bases, with 15 bases between the two germline ends. CDR3 size: 14 residues. Written as DNA, the CDR3 is TGTGCCAGCAGCACTACAGGGCCGGGGGAGACCCAGTACTTC. It yields the protein CASSTTGPGETQYF.

The rearrangement links TRBV6-1 to TRBJ2-7, with D possibly TRBD2 on 5 matching bases. Trimming stripped 8 bases from V and 6 bases from J, with 14 bases between. The germline gives CDR1 MNHNS, CDR2 SASEGT. CDR3 size: 12 residues. CDR3 protein: CASLRWGVEQYF. CDR3 coding DNA: TGTGCCAGCCTAAGGTGGGGAGTCGAGCAGTACTTC.

The rearrangement joins TRBV5-1 to TRBJ1-1; TRBD1 matches at 7 bases. The CDR3 contains 14 residues. V lost 0 bases to trimming and J lost 4 bases; unmatched junction nucleotides: 3. Germline V gene lookup returns CDR1 SGHRS and CDR2 YFSETQ. CDR3 region: CASSLDPGGTEAFF. CDR3 in DNA: TGCGCCAGCAGCTTGGACCCAGGGGGCACTGAAGCTTTCTTT.